This paragraph covers one TCR beta chain sequence. This specimen comes from a study of blood T cell repertoires in COVID-19. Study-wide context: Spain, Italy and the United States supplied samples that represented acute and convalescent COVID-19. Sample material is recorded as cDNA or gDNA derived from T cells, B-cell-depleted T cells, or PBMCs.

Original methodology: How many nucleated cells were present was estimated from reference gene primer amplification. Clones were read by immunoSEQ multiplex PCR, and TCRdb kept only the in-frame ones, dropping some. Clonal size and the V and J genes are those of that table, whereas D and trimming came from the DNA. The table records under 95,000 clones, around 85% of them present only once. Patients at the Seattle site were enrolled during active infection and followed longitudinally. The CDR3 contains 13 residues. Germline CDR1 is DFQATT and CDR2 is SNEGSKA (reference sequence). V was clipped by 3 bases and J by 9 bases, with 15 bases between them.

The rearrangement uses TRBV20-1 and TRBJ2-1, with D possibly TRBD2 on 6 matching bases. Sequenced: peripheral blood. This TCR derives from a woman of 80 years or more with COVID-19, enrolled during active disease. CDR3 amino acids: CSASRRAKAEQFF. In DNA, the CDR3 is TGCAGTGCTAGTAGGAGGGCCAAGGCTGAGCAGTTCTTC.